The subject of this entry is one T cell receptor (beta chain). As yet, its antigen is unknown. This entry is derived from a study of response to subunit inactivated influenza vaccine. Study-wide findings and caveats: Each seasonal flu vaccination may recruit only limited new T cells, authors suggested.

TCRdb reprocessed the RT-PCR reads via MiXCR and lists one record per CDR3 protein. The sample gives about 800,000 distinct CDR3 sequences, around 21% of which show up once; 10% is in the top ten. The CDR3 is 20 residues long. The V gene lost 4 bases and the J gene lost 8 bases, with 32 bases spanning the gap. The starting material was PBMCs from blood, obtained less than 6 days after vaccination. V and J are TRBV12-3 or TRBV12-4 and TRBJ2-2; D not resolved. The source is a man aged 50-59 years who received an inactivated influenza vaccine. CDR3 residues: CASSSYNGRSRSSMGGELFF. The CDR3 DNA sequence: TGTGCCAGCAGTTCTTATAACGGCCGGTCCCGATCAAGTATGGGGGGGGAGCTGTTTTTT.